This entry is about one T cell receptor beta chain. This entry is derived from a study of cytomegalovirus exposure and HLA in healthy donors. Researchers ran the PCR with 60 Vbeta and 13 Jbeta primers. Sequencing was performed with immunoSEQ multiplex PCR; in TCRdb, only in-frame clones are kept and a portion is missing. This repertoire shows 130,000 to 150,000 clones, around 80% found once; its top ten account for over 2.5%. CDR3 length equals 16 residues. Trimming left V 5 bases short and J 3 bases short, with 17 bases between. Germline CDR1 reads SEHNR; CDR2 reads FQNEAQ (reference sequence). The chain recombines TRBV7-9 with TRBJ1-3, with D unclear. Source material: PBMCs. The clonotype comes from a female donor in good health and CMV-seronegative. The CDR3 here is CASSLYLGSNGNTIYF. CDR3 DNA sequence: TGTGCCAGCAGCCTCTACCTAGGTTCAAATGGAAACACCATATATTTT. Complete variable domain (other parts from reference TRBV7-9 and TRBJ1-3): DTGVSQNPRHKITKRGQNVTFRCDPISEHNRLYWYRQTLGQGPEFLTYFQNEAQLEKSRLLSDRFSAERPKGSFSTLEIQRTEQGDSAMYLCASSLYLGSNGNTIYFGEGSWLTVV.